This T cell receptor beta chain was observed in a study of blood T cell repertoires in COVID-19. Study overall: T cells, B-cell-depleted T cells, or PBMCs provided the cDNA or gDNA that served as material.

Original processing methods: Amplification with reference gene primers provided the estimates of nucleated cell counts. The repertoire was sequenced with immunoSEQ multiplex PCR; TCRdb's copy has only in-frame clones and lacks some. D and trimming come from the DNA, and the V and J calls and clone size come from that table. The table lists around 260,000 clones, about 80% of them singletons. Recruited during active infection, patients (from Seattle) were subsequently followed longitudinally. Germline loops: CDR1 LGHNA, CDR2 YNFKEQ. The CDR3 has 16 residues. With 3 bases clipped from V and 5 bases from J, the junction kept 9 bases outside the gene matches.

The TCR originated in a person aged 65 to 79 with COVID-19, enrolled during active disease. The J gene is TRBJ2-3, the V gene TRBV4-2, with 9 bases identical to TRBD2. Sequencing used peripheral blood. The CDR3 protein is CASSQEAGGGKDTQYF. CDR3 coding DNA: TGTGCCAGCAGCCAGGAGGCGGGAGGGGGGAAAGATACGCAGTATTTT.